The entry below describes one T cell receptor (beta chain). Its specificity is unknown. The data belong to a study of cytomegalovirus exposure and HLA in healthy donors. The wider study: Of all 380 or so donors who were genotyped, about 84% belonged to the Caucasian-associated ancestry cluster.

Overall study findings and caveats: Later analysis found that TCR beta chains associated with HLA were more clonally expanded than other, equally common chains. The authors listed around 150 TCR beta chains as cytomegalovirus-associated.

This PCR relied on a set of 60 Vbeta primers and 13 Jbeta primers. The method was immunoSEQ multiplex PCR; TCRdb's version includes in-frame clones alone and lacks a portion of them. The sample has over 110,000 clones; more than 75% are singletons. This CDR3 region has 16 residues. With V trimmed by 0 bases and J by 5 bases, 4 bases remained unmatched. Germline CDR1 reads SGHRS; CDR2 reads YFSETQ. The sequencing input was PBMCs. The receptor was isolated from a woman aged 40 to 50 in good health and CMV-seropositive. This sequence joins TRBV5-1 and TRBJ2-2; 10 nucleotides match TRBD2. The CDR3 DNA sequence: TGCGCCAGCAGCTTGGAATTAGCGGGAGGTACCGGGGAGCTGTTTTTT. It codes for CASSLELAGGTGELFF.